These T cell receptor beta chains were read from a single sample in a study of cytomegalovirus exposure and HLA in healthy donors. Method: immunoSEQ multiplex PCR; TCRdb's copy keeps in-frame clones and lacks some. Found here are 150,000 to 200,000 clones, 80% to 85% of them singletons; the top ten hold approximately 2.9%. Material for sequencing was PBMCs. The origin of the receptors is a woman under 30 in good health and CMV-seropositive. Each CDR3 is given with its conserved first and last residue. D genes are given only for firm matches. Clone size is shown for a subset of rows, as once, few, many or a class of expanded clone.

j_gene: TRBJ1-5; d_gene: -; abundance: -; v_gene: TRBV2; CDR3aa: CASIRQGGQPQHF; CDR3nt: TGTGCCAGCATCAGGCAGGGTGGTCAGCCCCAGCATTTT
j_gene: TRBJ1-4; d_gene: -; abundance: -; v_gene: TRBV7-3; CDR3aa: CASSLGGSRNEKLFF; CDR3nt: TGTGCCAGCAGCCTGGGGGGAAGTAGGAATGAAAAACTGTTTTTT
j_gene: TRBJ1-1; d_gene: -; abundance: -; v_gene: TRBV18; CDR3aa: CASSPVGRDTEAFF; CDR3nt: TGTGCCAGCTCACCGGTGGGCAGGGACACTGAAGCTTTCTTT
j_gene: TRBJ2-2; d_gene: TRBD2; abundance: -; v_gene: TRBV29-1; CDR3aa: CSALTSGGPNTGELFF; CDR3nt: TGCAGCGCGCTGACTAGCGGGGGGCCAAACACCGGGGAGCTGTTTTTT
j_gene: TRBJ2-2; d_gene: -; abundance: -; v_gene: TRBV5-6; CDR3aa: CASSLAVGGLFF; CDR3nt: TGTGCCAGCAGCTTGGCCGTAGGGGGGCTGTTTTTT
j_gene: TRBJ2-7; d_gene: -; abundance: -; v_gene: TRBV6-1; CDR3aa: CASFLMYEQYF; CDR3nt: TGTGCCAGCTTTTTAATGTACGAGCAGTACTTC
j_gene: TRBJ1-2; d_gene: -; abundance: once; v_gene: TRBV11-1; CDR3aa: CASSLSSGAGYTF; CDR3nt: TGTGCCAGCAGCTTATCTTCAGGGGCTGGCTACACCTTC
j_gene: TRBJ1-4; d_gene: -; abundance: -; v_gene: TRBV6-5; CDR3aa: CASSYSSSVEKLFF; CDR3nt: TGTGCCAGCAGTTACTCATCATCGGTTGAAAAACTGTTTTTT
j_gene: TRBJ2-1; d_gene: -; abundance: -; v_gene: TRBV2; CDR3aa: CASSENGLNEQFF; CDR3nt: TGTGCCAGCAGTGAGAACGGGTTGAATGAGCAGTTCTTC
j_gene: TRBJ1-2; d_gene: -; abundance: -; v_gene: TRBV18; CDR3aa: CASSPSDEYYGYTF; CDR3nt: TGTGCCAGCTCACCAAGCGACGAATACTATGGCTACACCTTC
j_gene: TRBJ1-5; d_gene: -; abundance: few; v_gene: TRBV10-3; CDR3aa: CATQPGVSGNQPQHF; CDR3nt: TGTGCCACGCAACCCGGGGTGAGCGGCAATCAGCCCCAGCATTTT
j_gene: TRBJ2-3; d_gene: -; abundance: -; v_gene: TRBV29-1; CDR3aa: CSVDGAGATDTQYF; CDR3nt: TGCAGCGTTGATGGGGCGGGGGCCACAGATACGCAGTATTTT
j_gene: TRBJ1-3; d_gene: TRBD1; abundance: -; v_gene: TRBV5-6; CDR3aa: CASSLVGTGISGNTIYF; CDR3nt: TGTGCCAGCAGCTTGGTTGGGACAGGAATCTCTGGAAACACCATATATTTT
j_gene: TRBJ2-7; d_gene: -; abundance: -; v_gene: TRBV18; CDR3aa: CASSPVSEPYEQYF; CDR3nt: TGTGCCAGCTCACCCGTCAGCGAACCCTACGAGCAGTACTTC
j_gene: TRBJ2-5; d_gene: -; abundance: once; v_gene: TRBV2; CDR3aa: CASSSQGRETQYF; CDR3nt: TGTGCCAGCAGTTCCCAGGGGCGAGAGACCCAGTACTTC
j_gene: TRBJ2-5; d_gene: TRBD1; abundance: -; v_gene: TRBV7-7; CDR3aa: CASSLGDRDQETQYF; CDR3nt: TGTGCCAGCAGCTTAGGGGACAGGGACCAAGAGACCCAGTACTTC
j_gene: TRBJ2-5; d_gene: -; abundance: -; v_gene: TRBV9; CDR3aa: CASSVAGGMRETQYF; CDR3nt: TGTGCCAGCAGCGTAGCTGGCGGAATGCGAGAGACCCAGTACTTC
j_gene: TRBJ2-5; d_gene: TRBD1; abundance: -; v_gene: TRBV2; CDR3aa: CATRTGIASSETQYF; CDR3nt: TGTGCCACCCGGACAGGGATTGCGTCTTCGGAGACCCAGTACTTC
j_gene: TRBJ1-2; d_gene: -; abundance: -; v_gene: TRBV7-2; CDR3aa: CASSALGAGKSYTF; CDR3nt: TGTGCCAGCAGCGCCCTGGGGGCAGGGAAAAGCTACACCTTC
j_gene: TRBJ1-2; d_gene: -; abundance: few; v_gene: TRBV27; CDR3aa: CASSTAGVGYTF; CDR3nt: TGTGCCAGCAGTACAGCAGGGGTCGGCTACACCTTC
j_gene: TRBJ2-5; d_gene: TRBD1; abundance: -; v_gene: TRBV6-5; CDR3aa: CASSYDGQGVTQYF; CDR3nt: TGTGCCAGCAGTTACGATGGACAGGGAGTGACCCAGTACTTC
j_gene: TRBJ1-1; d_gene: -; abundance: -; v_gene: TRBV11-1; CDR3aa: CASSLRTPNTEAFF; CDR3nt: TGTGCCAGCAGCTTGCGGACACCGAACACTGAAGCTTTCTTT
j_gene: TRBJ1-2; d_gene: TRBD1; abundance: -; v_gene: TRBV5-6; CDR3aa: CASSDPGTGVVGYTF; CDR3nt: TGTGCCAGCAGCGACCCCGGGACAGGGGTGGTTGGCTACACCTTC
j_gene: TRBJ1-3; d_gene: -; abundance: -; v_gene: TRBV19; CDR3aa: CASSFSDRWNTIYF; CDR3nt: TGTGCCAGTAGTTTCTCTGACAGGTGGAACACCATATATTTT
j_gene: TRBJ1-1; d_gene: -; abundance: -; v_gene: TRBV6-5; CDR3aa: CATQWRRTNTEAFF; CDR3nt: TGTGCCACCCAGTGGAGGAGAACGAACACTGAAGCTTTCTTT
j_gene: TRBJ2-3; d_gene: -; abundance: -; v_gene: TRBV4-1; CDR3aa: CASSQGIRTDTQYF; CDR3nt: TGCGCCAGCAGCCAAGGAATACGGACAGATACGCAGTATTTT
j_gene: TRBJ2-5; d_gene: -; abundance: -; v_gene: TRBV9; CDR3aa: CASSVGGEETQYF; CDR3nt: TGTGCCAGCAGCGTAGGAGGTGAGGAGACCCAGTACTTC
j_gene: TRBJ1-1; d_gene: -; abundance: -; v_gene: TRBV23-1; CDR3aa: CASSQSTGNTEAFF; CDR3nt: TGCGCCAGCAGTCAATCGACAGGGAACACTGAAGCTTTCTTT
j_gene: TRBJ2-7; d_gene: TRBD1; abundance: -; v_gene: TRBV27; CDR3aa: CASSWTGGPYEQYF; CDR3nt: TGTGCCAGCAGTTGGACAGGGGGACCCTACGAGCAGTACTTC
j_gene: TRBJ2-3; d_gene: -; abundance: -; v_gene: TRBV6-5; CDR3aa: CASTAGRPSTDTQYF; CDR3nt: TGTGCCAGCACTGCGGGGAGGCCCTCTACAGATACGCAGTATTTT
j_gene: TRBJ1-5; d_gene: -; abundance: -; v_gene: TRBV5-1; CDR3aa: CASSLAPGSNQPQHF; CDR3nt: TGCGCCAGCAGCTTGGCTCCAGGTAGCAATCAGCCCCAGCATTTT
j_gene: TRBJ2-7; d_gene: -; abundance: -; v_gene: TRBV5-6; CDR3aa: CASSLADSPWREQYF; CDR3nt: TGTGCCAGCAGCTTGGCGGACAGCCCTTGGCGCGAGCAGTACTTC
j_gene: TRBJ1-6; d_gene: -; abundance: -; v_gene: TRBV19; CDR3aa: CASSIEGRGSPLHF; CDR3nt: TGTGCCAGTAGTATAGAAGGGAGGGGTTCACCCCTCCACTTT
j_gene: TRBJ1-5; d_gene: -; abundance: -; v_gene: TRBV2; CDR3aa: CASSAGSWGESNQPQHF; CDR3nt: TGTGCCAGCAGTGCTGGCAGCTGGGGGGAAAGCAATCAGCCCCAGCATTTT
j_gene: TRBJ2-7; d_gene: TRBD2; abundance: few; v_gene: TRBV7-8; CDR3aa: CASSGTSGLSYEQYF; CDR3nt: TGTGCCAGCAGCGGGACTAGCGGGCTTTCCTACGAGCAGTACTTC
j_gene: TRBJ2-7; d_gene: -; abundance: -; v_gene: TRBV19; CDR3aa: CASSVGGPYEQYF; CDR3nt: TGTGCCAGTAGTGTAGGGGGGCCCTACGAGCAGTACTTC
j_gene: TRBJ1-6; d_gene: -; abundance: once; v_gene: TRBV5-4; CDR3aa: CASSFSTGTNSPLHF; CDR3nt: TGTGCCAGCAGCTTCAGCACAGGGACCAATTCACCCCTCCACTTT
j_gene: TRBJ2-7; d_gene: TRBD1; abundance: -; v_gene: TRBV5-1; CDR3aa: CASRRTGAYEQYF; CDR3nt: TGCGCCAGCCGACGGACAGGGGCCTACGAGCAGTACTTC
j_gene: TRBJ2-5; d_gene: TRBD1; abundance: -; v_gene: TRBV4-1; CDR3aa: CASSQDRDREETQYF; CDR3nt: TGCGCCAGCAGCCAAGATCGGGACAGGGAAGAGACCCAGTACTTC
j_gene: TRBJ1-2; d_gene: -; abundance: -; v_gene: TRBV4-1; CDR3aa: CASSQGDSGSFYYGYTF; CDR3nt: TGCGCCAGCAGCCAAGGAGATTCGGGTTCCTTTTACTATGGCTACACCTTC
j_gene: TRBJ2-2; d_gene: -; abundance: few; v_gene: TRBV6-1; CDR3aa: CASQLADTGELFF; CDR3nt: TGTGCCAGCCAACTAGCCGACACCGGGGAGCTGTTTTTT
j_gene: TRBJ1-1; d_gene: -; abundance: -; v_gene: TRBV5-1; CDR3aa: CASAVQGIPANTEAFF; CDR3nt: TGCGCCAGCGCCGTCCAGGGAATTCCTGCGAACACTGAAGCTTTCTTT
j_gene: TRBJ1-1; d_gene: TRBD1; abundance: -; v_gene: TRBV2; CDR3aa: CASRTRGGADEAFF; CDR3nt: TGTGCCAGCAGAACTCGAGGGGGCGCCGATGAAGCTTTCTTT
j_gene: TRBJ2-7; d_gene: TRBD2; abundance: -; v_gene: TRBV4-2; CDR3aa: CASSQDGVGLADSYEQYF; CDR3nt: TGTGCCAGCAGCCAAGATGGGGTCGGGCTAGCGGATTCCTACGAGCAGTACTTC
j_gene: TRBJ1-1; d_gene: -; abundance: -; v_gene: TRBV5-1; CDR3aa: CASSLEAAMNTEAFF; CDR3nt: TGCGCCAGCAGCTTGGAAGCAGCGATGAACACTGAAGCTTTCTTT
j_gene: TRBJ2-1; d_gene: -; abundance: -; v_gene: TRBV29-1; CDR3aa: CSVEIIGTSYNEQFF; CDR3nt: TGCAGCGTTGAAATAATAGGGACATCCTACAATGAGCAGTTCTTC
j_gene: TRBJ2-7; d_gene: -; abundance: few; v_gene: TRBV5-8; CDR3aa: CASSPILSSYEQYF; CDR3nt: TGTGCCAGCAGCCCTATACTAAGCTCCTACGAGCAGTACTTC
j_gene: TRBJ1-1; d_gene: TRBD1; abundance: -; v_gene: TRBV7-6; CDR3aa: CASSSGQFLIKDTEAFF; CDR3nt: TGTGCCAGCAGCTCGGGACAGTTCTTAATTAAGGACACTGAAGCTTTCTTT
j_gene: TRBJ1-1; d_gene: TRBD1; abundance: -; v_gene: TRBV6-5; CDR3aa: CASSYWGRTGSTEAFF; CDR3nt: TGTGCCAGCAGTTACTGGGGGAGGACAGGGTCGACTGAAGCTTTCTTT
j_gene: TRBJ1-6; d_gene: -; abundance: -; v_gene: TRBV6-1; CDR3aa: CASSEEGRGLGSPLHF; CDR3nt: TGTGCCAGCAGTGAAGAAGGGAGGGGGTTAGGATCACCCCTCCACTTT
j_gene: TRBJ2-2; d_gene: TRBD1; abundance: -; v_gene: TRBV29-1; CDR3aa: CSVGTGGTGELFF; CDR3nt: TGCAGCGTGGGGACAGGGGGCACCGGGGAGCTGTTTTTT
j_gene: TRBJ1-6; d_gene: -; abundance: few; v_gene: TRBV7-9; CDR3aa: CASSYKADMSDSPLHF; CDR3nt: TGTGCCAGCAGCTACAAGGCGGACATGAGTGATTCACCCCTCCACTTT
j_gene: TRBJ1-5; d_gene: TRBD1; abundance: -; v_gene: TRBV5-8; CDR3aa: CASSLGTGRRGNQPQHF; CDR3nt: TGTGCCAGCAGCCTTGGGACAGGGCGAAGGGGCAATCAGCCCCAGCATTTT
j_gene: TRBJ2-3; d_gene: -; abundance: -; v_gene: TRBV27; CDR3aa: CASSTAAKLGLTADTQYF; CDR3nt: TGTGCCAGCAGTACAGCAGCGAAACTAGGGCTGACGGCAGATACGCAGTATTTT
j_gene: TRBJ2-5; d_gene: TRBD1; abundance: few; v_gene: TRBV18; CDR3aa: CASSLGTVKETQYF; CDR3nt: TGTGCCAGCTCACTTGGGACAGTCAAAGAGACCCAGTACTTC